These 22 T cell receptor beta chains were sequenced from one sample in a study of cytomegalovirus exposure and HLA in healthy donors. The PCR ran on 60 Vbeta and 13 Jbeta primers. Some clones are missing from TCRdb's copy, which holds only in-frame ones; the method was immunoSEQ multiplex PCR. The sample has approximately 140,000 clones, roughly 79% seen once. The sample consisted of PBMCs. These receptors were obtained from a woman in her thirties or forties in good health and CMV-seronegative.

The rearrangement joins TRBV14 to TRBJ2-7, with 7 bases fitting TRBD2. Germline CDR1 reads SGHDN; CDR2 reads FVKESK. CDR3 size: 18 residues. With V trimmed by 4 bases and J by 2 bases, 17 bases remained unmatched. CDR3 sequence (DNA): TGTGCCAGCAGCCCGCCCTTGGTTCAGCGGGGTTCAACCTACGAGCAGTACTTC. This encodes CASSPPLVQRGSTYEQYF.

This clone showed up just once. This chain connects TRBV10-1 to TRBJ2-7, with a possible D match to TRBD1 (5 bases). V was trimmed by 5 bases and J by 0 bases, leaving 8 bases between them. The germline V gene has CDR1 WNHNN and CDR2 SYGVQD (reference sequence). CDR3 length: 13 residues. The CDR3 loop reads CASSQQDSYEQYF. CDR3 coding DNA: TGCGCCAGCAGTCAACAGGACTCCTACGAGCAGTACTTC.

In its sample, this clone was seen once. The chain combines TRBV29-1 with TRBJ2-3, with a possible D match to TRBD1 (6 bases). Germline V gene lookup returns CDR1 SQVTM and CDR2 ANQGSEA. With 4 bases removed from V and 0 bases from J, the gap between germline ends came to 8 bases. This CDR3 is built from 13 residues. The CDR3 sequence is CSVAQGSTDTQYF. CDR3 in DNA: TGCAGCGTTGCGCAGGGGAGCACAGATACGCAGTATTTT.

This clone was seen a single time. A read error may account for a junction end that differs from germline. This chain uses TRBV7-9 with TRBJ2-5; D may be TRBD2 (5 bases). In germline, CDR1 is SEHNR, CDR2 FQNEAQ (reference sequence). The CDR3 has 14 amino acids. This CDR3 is CASRLEGGWETQYF. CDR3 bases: TGTGCCAGCAGATTAGAAGGAGGTTGGGAGACCCAGTACTTC.

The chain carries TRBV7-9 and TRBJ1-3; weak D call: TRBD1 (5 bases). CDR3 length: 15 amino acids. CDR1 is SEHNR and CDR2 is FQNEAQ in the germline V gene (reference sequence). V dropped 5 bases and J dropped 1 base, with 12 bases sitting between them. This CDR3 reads CASSPRGSSGNTIYF. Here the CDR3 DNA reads TGTGCCAGCAGCCCAAGGGGTTCGTCTGGAAACACCATATATTTT. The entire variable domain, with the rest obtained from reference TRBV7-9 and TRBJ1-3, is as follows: DTGVSQNPRHKITKRGQNVTFRCDPISEHNRLYWYRQTLGQGPEFLTYFQNEAQLEKSRLLSDRFSAERPKGSFSTLEIQRTEQGDSAMYLCASSPRGSSGNTIYFGEGSWLTVV.

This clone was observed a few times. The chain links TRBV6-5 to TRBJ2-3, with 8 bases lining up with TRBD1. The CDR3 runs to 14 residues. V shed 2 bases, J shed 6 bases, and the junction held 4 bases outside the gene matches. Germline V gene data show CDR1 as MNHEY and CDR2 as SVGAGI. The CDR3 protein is CASSYHQGADTQYF. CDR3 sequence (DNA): TGTGCCAGCAGTTACCACCAGGGGGCCGATACGCAGTATTTT.

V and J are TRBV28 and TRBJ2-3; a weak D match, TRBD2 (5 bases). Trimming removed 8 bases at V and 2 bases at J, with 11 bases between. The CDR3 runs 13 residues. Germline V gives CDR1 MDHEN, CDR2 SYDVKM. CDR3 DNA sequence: TGTGCCAGCGGAGGCGGTCCCACAGATACGCAGTATTTT. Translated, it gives CASGGGPTDTQYF.

The CDR3 spells CASSLAGLSSYEQYF. The CDR3, as DNA: TGCGCCAGCAGCTTGGCCGGTCTAAGCTCCTACGAGCAGTACTTC. The rearrangement uses TRBV5-1 and TRBJ2-7; D is undetermined. The germline V and J ends were trimmed by 0 bases and 0 bases, with 10 bases remaining between them. CDR1 SGHRS and CDR2 YFSETQ come from the germline V gene. CDR3 length equals 15 residues.

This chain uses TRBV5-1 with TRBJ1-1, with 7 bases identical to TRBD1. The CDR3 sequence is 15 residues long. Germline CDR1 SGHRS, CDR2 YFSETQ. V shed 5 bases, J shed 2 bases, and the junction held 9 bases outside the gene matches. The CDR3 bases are TGCGCCAGCAGGGGGCAGGGGGGTAGAAACACTGAAGCTTTCTTT. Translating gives CASRGQGGRNTEAFF.

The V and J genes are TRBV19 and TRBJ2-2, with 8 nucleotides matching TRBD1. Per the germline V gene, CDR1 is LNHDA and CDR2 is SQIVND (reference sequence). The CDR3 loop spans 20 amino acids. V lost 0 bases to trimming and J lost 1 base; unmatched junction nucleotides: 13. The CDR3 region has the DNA TGTGCCAGTAGTATAGATGTAGGGGGACAGGCATATAAGAACACCGGGGAGCTGTTTTTT. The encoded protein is CASSIDVGGQAYKNTGELFF.

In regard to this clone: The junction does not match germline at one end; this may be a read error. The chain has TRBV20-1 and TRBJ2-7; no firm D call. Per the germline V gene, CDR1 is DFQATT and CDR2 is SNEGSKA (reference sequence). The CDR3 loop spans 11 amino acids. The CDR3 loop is CSARVSFEQYF. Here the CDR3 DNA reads TGCAGTGCTAGAGTCTCCTTCGAGCAGTACTTC.

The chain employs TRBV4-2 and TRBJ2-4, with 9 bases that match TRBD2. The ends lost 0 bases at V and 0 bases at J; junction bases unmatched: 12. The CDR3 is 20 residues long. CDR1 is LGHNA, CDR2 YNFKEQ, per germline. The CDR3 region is CASSQEVFGAGGLAKNIQYF. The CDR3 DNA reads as TGTGCCAGCAGCCAAGAAGTGTTTGGAGCGGGAGGACTAGCCAAAAACATTCAGTACTTC.

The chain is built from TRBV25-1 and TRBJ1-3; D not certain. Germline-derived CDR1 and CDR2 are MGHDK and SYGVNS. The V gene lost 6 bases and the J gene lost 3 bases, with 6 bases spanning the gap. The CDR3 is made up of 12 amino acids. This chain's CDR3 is CASRGDGNTIYF. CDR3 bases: TGTGCCAGCAGGGGAGATGGAAACACCATATATTTT.

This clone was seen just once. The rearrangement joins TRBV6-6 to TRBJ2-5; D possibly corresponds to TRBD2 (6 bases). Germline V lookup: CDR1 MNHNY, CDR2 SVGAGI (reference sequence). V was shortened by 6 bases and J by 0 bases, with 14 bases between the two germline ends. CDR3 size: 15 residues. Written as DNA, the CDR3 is TGTGCCAGCAGCCCGGGAGATTCGTACCAAGAGACCCAGTACTTC. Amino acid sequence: CASSPGDSYQETQYF.

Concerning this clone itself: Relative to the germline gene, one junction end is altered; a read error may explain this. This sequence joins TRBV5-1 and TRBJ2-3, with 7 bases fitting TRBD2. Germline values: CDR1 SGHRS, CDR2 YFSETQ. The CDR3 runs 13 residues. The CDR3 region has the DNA TGCGCCAGCAGCTTGGCCGGGGGGATAAGCTTTGTGTTT. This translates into CASSLAGGISFVF.

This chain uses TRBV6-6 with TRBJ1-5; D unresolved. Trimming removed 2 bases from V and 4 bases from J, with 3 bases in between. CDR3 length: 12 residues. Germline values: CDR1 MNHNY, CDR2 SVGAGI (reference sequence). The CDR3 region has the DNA TGTGCCAGCAGTTACCTGAATCAGCCCCAGCATTTT. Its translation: CASSYLNQPQHF.

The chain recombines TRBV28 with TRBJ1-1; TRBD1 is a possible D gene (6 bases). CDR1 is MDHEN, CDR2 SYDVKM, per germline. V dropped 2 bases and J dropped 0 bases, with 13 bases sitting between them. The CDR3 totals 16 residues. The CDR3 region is CASSLRTVTMNTEAFF. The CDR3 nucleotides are TGTGCCAGCAGTTTAAGGACAGTTACCATGAACACTGAAGCTTTCTTT.

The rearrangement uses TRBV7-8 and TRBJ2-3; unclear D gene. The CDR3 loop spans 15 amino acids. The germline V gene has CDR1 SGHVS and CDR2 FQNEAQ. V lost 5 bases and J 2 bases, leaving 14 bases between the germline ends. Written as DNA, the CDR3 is TGTGCCAGCAGCCCTCGTGACGGGTTCACAGATACGCAGTATTTT. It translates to CASSPRDGFTDTQYF.

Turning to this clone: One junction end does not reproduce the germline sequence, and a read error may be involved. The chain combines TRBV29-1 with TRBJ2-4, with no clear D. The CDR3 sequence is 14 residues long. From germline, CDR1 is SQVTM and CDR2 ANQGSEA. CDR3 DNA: TGCAGCGTTGAAGACATCGAGACCAAAAACAGTCAGTACTTC. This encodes CSVEDIETKNSQYF.

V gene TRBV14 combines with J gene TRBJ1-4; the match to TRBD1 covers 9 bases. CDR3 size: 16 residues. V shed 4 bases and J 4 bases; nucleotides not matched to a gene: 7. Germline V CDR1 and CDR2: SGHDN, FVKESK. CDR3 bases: TGTGCCAGCAGCCGAACTCCGGGACAGGGTAATGAAAAACTGTTTTTT. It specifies CASSRTPGQGNEKLFF.

CDR3 sequence: CASRIRVAGELFF. The CDR3 nucleotides read TGTGCCAGCAGGATCAGGGTCGCCGGGGAGCTGTTTTTT. The chain couples TRBV6-5 to TRBJ2-2; possible D gene TRBD1, 5 bases. Germline loops: CDR1 MNHEY, CDR2 SVGAGI. The CDR3 length is 13 residues. The V end lost 6 bases, the J end lost 6 bases, and 11 bases lay between the germline ends.

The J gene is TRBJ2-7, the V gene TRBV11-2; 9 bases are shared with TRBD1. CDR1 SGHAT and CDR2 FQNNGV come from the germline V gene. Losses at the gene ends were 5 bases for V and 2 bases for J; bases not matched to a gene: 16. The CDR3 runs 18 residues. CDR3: CASSPLSRDREIPYEQYF. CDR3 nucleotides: TGTGCCAGCAGCCCATTGTCCCGGGACAGGGAAATCCCCTACGAGCAGTACTTC.